This entry lists 21 T cell receptor beta chains sequenced from one sample in a study of shared clonotypes between healthy human individuals. Naive CD8 populations comprised CD45RO-negative cells positively selected for CCR7, excluding terminally differentiated effector memory CD45RA+ cells. Clones were sequenced by immunoSEQ multiplex PCR, and TCRdb holds only the in-frame ones, with some missing. The sample includes a few million clones, 90% to 95% of them seen just once. What was sequenced was naive CD8+ T cells from PBMCs. The receptors were sampled from a man between 18 and 29 years old in good health. Some clones in this sample may be carry-over from other donors' samples.

This chain links TRBV28 with TRBJ1-1; D is possibly TRBD1 (5 bases). Germline V gene data show CDR1 as MDHEN and CDR2 as SYDVKM. The V and J ends lost 3 bases and 12 bases respectively, with 14 bases between them. This CDR3 has 12 amino acids. The CDR3 bases are TGTGCCAGCAGTTTCCCAGGGATCGATACTTTCTTT. It translates to CASSFPGIDTFF. The whole variable domain, filled in from reference TRBV28 and TRBJ1-1, reads DVKVTQSSRYLVKRTGEKVFLECVQDMDHENMFWYRQDPGLGLRLIYFSYDVKMKEKGDIPEGYSVSREKKERFSLILESASTNQTSMYLCASSFPGIDTFFGQGTRLTVV.

The CDR3, as DNA: TGTGCCAGCAGGGACGGCGGTTCTCATGCTTTCTTT. It yields the protein CASRDGGSHAFF. The rearrangement links TRBV6-4 to TRBJ1-1; D is unclear. Trimming took off 6 bases at V and 11 bases at J, with 16 bases between the two ends. Germline V CDR1 and CDR2: MRHNA, SNTAGT. There are 12 residues in the CDR3.

The gene calls are TRBV7-9 and TRBJ1-1; D is ambiguous. Trimming left V 5 bases short and J 5 bases short, with 9 bases between. The V gene's germline CDR1 is SEHNR and CDR2 FQNEAQ (reference sequence). The CDR3 runs 12 residues. The CDR3 spells CASSSAWTEAFF. DNA for the CDR3: TGTGCCAGCAGCAGTGCCTGGACTGAAGCTTTCTTT.

The chain has TRBV12-5 and TRBJ2-1, with 8 bases matching TRBD1. J lost 16 bases, V lost 4 bases, and 9 bases had no gene match. Germline loops: CDR1 LGHNT, CDR2 FRNRAP. CDR3 size: 12 residues. The CDR3 region has the DNA TGTGCTAGTGGTTCAACCGGGACAGGCGTATTCTTC. As protein: CASGSTGTGVFF.

This CDR3 reads CASSQSLPTWEPQHF. CDR3 sequence (DNA): TGTGCCAGCAGCCAATCGCTGCCTACCTGGGAGCCCCAGCATTTT. The chain has TRBV16 and TRBJ1-5; D remains ambiguous. Per the germline V gene, CDR1 is KGHSY and CDR2 is FQNENV. The CDR3 spans 15 residues. V was pared by 0 bases and J by 8 bases, with 14 bases between.

V gene TRBV27 combines with J gene TRBJ2-2; 8 nucleotides match TRBD2. After removal of 0 bases from V and 4 bases from J, the junction contained 10 bases not matched to a gene. Germline V gene sequence: CDR1 MNHEY, CDR2 SMNVEV (reference sequence). The CDR3 spans 18 residues. CDR3 sequence (DNA): TGTGCCAGCAGTTTATCGTCCCCCGGGAGGGCCCCCACCGGGGAGCTGTTTTTT. Translating gives CASSLSSPGRAPTGELFF.

The chain uses TRBV7-9 and TRBJ2-2, with 9 bases identical to TRBD1. From germline, CDR1 is SEHNR and CDR2 FQNEAQ (reference sequence). This CDR3 region has 16 residues. V lost 3 bases and J lost 0; bases outside the gene matches: 2. CDR3 protein: CASSLGQGSNTGELFF. The CDR3 region has the DNA TGTGCCAGCAGCTTGGGACAGGGATCGAACACCGGGGAGCTGTTTTTT.

The rearrangement links TRBV9 to TRBJ2-5; 7 bases are shared with TRBD2. The germline gives CDR1 SGDLS, CDR2 YYNGEE. J gave up 1 base and V 4 bases, and 7 bases lay outside the gene matches. The CDR3 is 15 residues long. DNA for the CDR3: TGTGCCAGCAGCCCCAGGCTAGCGGTCCAAGAGACCCAGTACTTC. Translated: CASSPRLAVQETQYF.

The genes are TRBV7-2 and TRBJ2-7, with unresolved D. The CDR3 spans 14 residues. Trimming left V 2 bases short and J 3 bases short, with 11 bases between. Germline V lookup: CDR1 SGHTA, CDR2 FQGNSA. The CDR3 region has the DNA TGTGCCAGCAGCTTAATCGTTCGAATCTACGAGCAGTACTTC. Encoded protein: CASSLIVRIYEQYF. Combining the CDR3 with reference TRBV7-2 and TRBJ2-7 gives the whole variable domain GAGVSQSPSNKVTEKGKDVELRCDPISGHTALYWYRQSLGQGLEFLIYFQGNSAPDKSGLPSDRFSAERTGGSVSTLTIQRTQQEDSAVYLCASSLIVRIYEQYFGPGTRLTVT.

The gene calls are TRBV10-3 and TRBJ2-7, with 11 bases aligning to TRBD1. Per germline, CDR1 ENHRY and CDR2 SYGVKD. The V gene end was trimmed by 9 bases and the J gene end by 6 bases; junction bases not matched to a gene: 7. The CDR3 runs to 13 residues. The CDR3, as DNA: TGTGCCATTCGGACAGGGGGCGGCGGCGAGCAGTACTTC. This sequence encodes CAIRTGGGGEQYF.

This clone was detected only once. The chain couples TRBV7-9 to TRBJ2-6, with D uncertain. Trimming removed 3 bases from V and 0 bases from J, with 9 bases in between. The CDR3 has 16 residues. Germline CDR1 and CDR2: SEHNR and FQNEAQ (reference sequence). For the CDR3, the DNA is TGTGCCAGCAGCTTCACGGAGAGCTCTGGGGCCAACGTCCTGACTTTC. It specifies CASSFTESSGANVLTF. The entire variable domain, with the rest obtained from reference TRBV7-9 and TRBJ2-6, is as follows: DTGVSQNPRHKITKRGQNVTFRCDPISEHNRLYWYRQTLGQGPEFLTYFQNEAQLEKSRLLSDRFSAERPKGSFSTLEIQRTEQGDSAMYLCASSFTESSGANVLTFGAGSRLTVL.

This rearrangement joins TRBV6-5 to TRBJ2-1; 9 bases map to TRBD2. The CDR3 is 15 residues long. The V gene end was trimmed by 7 bases and the J gene end by 4 bases; junction bases not matched to a gene: 8. The germline CDR1 and CDR2 sequences are MNHEY and SVGAGI. The CDR3 spells CASMAGLAKYNEQFF. As DNA, the CDR3 is TGTGCCAGCATGGCCGGACTAGCGAAATACAATGAGCAGTTCTTC.

The J gene is TRBJ2-7, the V gene TRBV19; 13 nucleotides agree with TRBD2. Germline trimming cut 5 bases from V and 6 bases from J; bases unmatched to any gene: 4. The CDR3 is 14 amino acids. Germline V CDR1 and CDR2: LNHDA, SQIVND (reference sequence). For the CDR3, the DNA is TGTGCCAGTAGTCCGGGACTAGCGGGACTCGAGCAGTACTTC. Its translation: CASSPGLAGLEQYF.

The chain is built from TRBV11-1 and TRBJ2-7; 7 bases are shared with TRBD1. The germline V gene has CDR1 SGHAT and CDR2 FQDESV (reference sequence). CDR3 length: 14 amino acids. J was trimmed by 2 bases and V by 1 base; bases with no gene match: 2. In DNA, the CDR3 is TGTGCCAGCAGCTTAGTACAGGGGCCCTACGAGCAGTACTTC. Protein product: CASSLVQGPYEQYF.

V gene TRBV5-8 combines with J gene TRBJ2-7; 8 nucleotides align to TRBD1. The CDR3 loop spans 13 amino acids. Trimming took 4 bases from V and 3 from J; bases not matched to a gene: 3. Looked up from germline, CDR1 is SGHTS and CDR2 is YDEGEE. CDR3 coding DNA: TGTGCCAGCAGCGCGGACAGGGACTACGAGCAGTACTTC. This codes for CASSADRDYEQYF.

V is TRBV5-6 and J is TRBJ2-7; maybe TRBD2 (6 bases). CDR1 and CDR2 from the germline V gene are SGHDT and YYEEEE. This CDR3 comprises 13 residues. V lost 0 bases and J 3 bases, leaving 7 bases between the germline ends. The CDR3 sequence is CASSLGLGYEQYF. CDR3 sequence (DNA): TGTGCCAGCAGCTTGGGACTAGGCTACGAGCAGTACTTC.

The CDR3 loop reads CASSQEGSSGNVRNEQFF. In DNA form, the CDR3 reads TGCGCCAGCAGCCAAGAAGGCTCTAGCGGGAACGTCCGCAATGAGCAGTTCTTC. The chain carries TRBV4-1 and TRBJ2-1; TRBD2 matches at 9 bases. The V segment lost 0 bases and the J segment 6 bases; nucleotides outside the gene matches: 12. Germline values: CDR1 MGHRA, CDR2 YSYEKL. The CDR3 totals 18 residues.

This chain links TRBV4-1 with TRBJ1-2; 7 bases match TRBD1. Germline values: CDR1 MGHRA, CDR2 YSYEKL. This CDR3 has 16 residues. Trimming removed 3 bases from V and 4 bases from J; junction bases left unmatched: 11. CDR3 amino acids: CASSQGGGQLFYGYTF. CDR3 in DNA: TGCGCCAGCAGCCAGGGGGGGGGACAGCTTTTCTATGGCTACACCTTC.

The J gene is TRBJ2-7, the V gene TRBV7-9; 8 nucleotides agree with TRBD1. With V trimmed by 5 bases and J by 3 bases, 18 bases remained unmatched. This CDR3 region has 18 residues. Germline V CDR1 and CDR2: SEHNR, FQNEAQ (reference sequence). CDR3 sequence reads: CASSTRTVGTGTLYEQYF. The CDR3 DNA follows: TGTGCCAGCAGCACCAGGACCGTCGGGACAGGTACTCTCTACGAGCAGTACTTC.

The V gene is TRBV7-9, the J gene TRBJ1-2, with D unclear. Trimming stripped 1 base from V and 2 bases from J, with 8 bases between. This CDR3 spans 14 amino acids. The germline CDR1 and CDR2 sequences are SEHNR and FQNEAQ (reference sequence). The CDR3 nucleotides are TGTGCCAGCAGCTTAGTCGCCACAAACTATGGCTACACCTTC. Amino acid sequence: CASSLVATNYGYTF.

The chain employs TRBV15 and TRBJ1-4; weak D call: TRBD1 (6 bases). In germline, CDR1 is LNHNV, CDR2 YYDKDF (reference sequence). The V end lost 6 bases, the J end lost 8 bases, and 19 bases lay between the germline ends. The CDR3 loop spans 15 amino acids. The CDR3 loop is CATREPGDVHEKLFF. The CDR3 DNA reads TGTGCCACCAGAGAACCAGGGGACGTTCACGAAAAACTGTTTTTT.